The sequence of this T cell receptor (beta chain) was determined in a study of blood T cell repertoires in COVID-19. Authors' processing steps: Amplification of reference gene primers provided the estimated nucleated cell counts. Here immunoSEQ multiplex PCR was the method, and the copy in TCRdb shows in-frame clones only, minus some. The DNA was the basis for D and trimming; V, J and clone size are from that table. The sample consists of about 160,000 clones, 82% of them appearing once. In germline, CDR1 is ENHRY, CDR2 SYGVKD. V lost 6 bases and J 4 bases, leaving 13 bases between the germline ends. The CDR3 has 14 residues.

The specimen sequenced was peripheral blood. The receptor was isolated from a woman in her thirties or forties with COVID-19, enrolled during active disease. This chain links TRBV10-3 with TRBJ1-5; maybe TRBD1 (6 bases). The CDR3 spells CAIRGAGVNQPQHF. CDR3 nucleotide sequence: TGTGCCATCAGGGGGGCAGGTGTAAATCAGCCCCAGCATTTT.